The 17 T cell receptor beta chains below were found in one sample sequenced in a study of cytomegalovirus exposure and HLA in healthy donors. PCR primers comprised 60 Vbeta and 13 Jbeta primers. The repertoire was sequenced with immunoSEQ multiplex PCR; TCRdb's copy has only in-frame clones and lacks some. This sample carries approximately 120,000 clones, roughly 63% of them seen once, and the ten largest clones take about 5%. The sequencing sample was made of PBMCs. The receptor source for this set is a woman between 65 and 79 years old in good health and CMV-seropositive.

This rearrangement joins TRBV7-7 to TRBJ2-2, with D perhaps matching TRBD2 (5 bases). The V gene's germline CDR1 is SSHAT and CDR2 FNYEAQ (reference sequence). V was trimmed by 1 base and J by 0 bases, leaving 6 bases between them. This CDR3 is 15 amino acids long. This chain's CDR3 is CASSLGTANTGELFF. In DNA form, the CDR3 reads TGTGCCAGCAGCTTAGGGACTGCGAACACCGGGGAGCTGTTTTTT.

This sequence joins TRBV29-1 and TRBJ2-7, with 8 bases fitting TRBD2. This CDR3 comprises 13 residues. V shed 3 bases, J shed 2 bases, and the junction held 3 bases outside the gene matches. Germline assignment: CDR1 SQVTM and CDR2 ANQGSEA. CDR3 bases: TGCAGCGTTGAGCCAGCGGGGGCCTACGAGCAGTACTTC. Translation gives CSVEPAGAYEQYF.

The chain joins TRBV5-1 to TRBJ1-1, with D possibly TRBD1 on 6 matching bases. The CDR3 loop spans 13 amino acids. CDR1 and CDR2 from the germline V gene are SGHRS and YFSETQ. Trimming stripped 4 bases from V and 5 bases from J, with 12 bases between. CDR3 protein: CASSATGYTEAFF. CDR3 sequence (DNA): TGCGCCAGCAGCGCCACAGGGTATACTGAAGCTTTCTTT.

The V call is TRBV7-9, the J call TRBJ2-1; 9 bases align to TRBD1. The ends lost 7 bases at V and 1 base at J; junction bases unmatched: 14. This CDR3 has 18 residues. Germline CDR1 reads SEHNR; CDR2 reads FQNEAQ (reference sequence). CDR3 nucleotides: TGTGCCAGCATGCCGGGACAGGGCTTACCCTTTTCCTACAATGAGCAGTTCTTC. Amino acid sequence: CASMPGQGLPFSYNEQFF.

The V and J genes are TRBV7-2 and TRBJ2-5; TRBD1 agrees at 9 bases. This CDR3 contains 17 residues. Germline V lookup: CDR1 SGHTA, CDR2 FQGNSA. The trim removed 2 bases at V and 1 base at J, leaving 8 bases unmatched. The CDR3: CASSLLSGTGIQETQYF. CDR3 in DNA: TGTGCCAGCAGCTTATTGTCCGGGACAGGGATCCAAGAGACCCAGTACTTC.

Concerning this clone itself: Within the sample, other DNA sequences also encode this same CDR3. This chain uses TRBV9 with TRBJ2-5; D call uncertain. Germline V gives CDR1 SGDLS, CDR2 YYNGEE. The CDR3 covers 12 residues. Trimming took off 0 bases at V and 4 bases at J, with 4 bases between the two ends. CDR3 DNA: TGTGCCAGCAGCGTAGGCGGAGAGACCCAGTACTTC. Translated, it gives CASSVGGETQYF.

CDR3 in DNA: TGTGCCAGCAGTGAGTACAGGGGAGCGTTAGGCAATGAGCAGTTCTTC. Its translation: CASSEYRGALGNEQFF. V and J are TRBV2 and TRBJ2-1, with 7 bases matching TRBD1. The V gene's germline CDR1 is SNHLY and CDR2 FYNNEI. After removal of 3 bases from V and 6 bases from J, the junction contained 11 bases not matched to a gene. CDR3 length equals 16 residues.

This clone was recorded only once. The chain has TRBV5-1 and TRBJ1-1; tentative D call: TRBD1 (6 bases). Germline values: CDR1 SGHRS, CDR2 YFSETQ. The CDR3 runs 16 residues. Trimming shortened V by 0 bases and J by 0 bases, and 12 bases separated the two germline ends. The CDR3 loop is CASSLDTGPLNTEAFF. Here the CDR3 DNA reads TGCGCCAGCAGCTTGGATACAGGGCCTCTGAACACTGAAGCTTTCTTT.

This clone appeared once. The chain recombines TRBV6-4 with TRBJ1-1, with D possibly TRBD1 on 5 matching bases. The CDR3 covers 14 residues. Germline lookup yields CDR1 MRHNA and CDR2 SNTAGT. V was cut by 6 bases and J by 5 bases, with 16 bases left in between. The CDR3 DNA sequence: TGTGCCAGCAGGGCCAGCGGGGGGAGAACTGAAGCTTTCTTT. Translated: CASRASGGRTEAFF.

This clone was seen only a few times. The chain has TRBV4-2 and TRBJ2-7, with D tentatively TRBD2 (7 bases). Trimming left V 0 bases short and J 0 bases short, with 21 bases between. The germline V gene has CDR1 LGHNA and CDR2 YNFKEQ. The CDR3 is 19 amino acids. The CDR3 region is CASSQEWGGRALDSYEQYF. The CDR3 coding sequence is TGTGCCAGCAGCCAAGAGTGGGGGGGGCGGGCCCTCGACTCCTACGAGCAGTACTTC.

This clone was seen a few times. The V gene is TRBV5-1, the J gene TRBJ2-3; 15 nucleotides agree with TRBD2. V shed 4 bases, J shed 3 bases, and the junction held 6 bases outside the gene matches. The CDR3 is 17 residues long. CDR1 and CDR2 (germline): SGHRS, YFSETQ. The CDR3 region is CASSHGLAGGPTDTQYF. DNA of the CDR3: TGCGCCAGCAGCCACGGACTAGCGGGGGGGCCAACAGATACGCAGTATTTT.

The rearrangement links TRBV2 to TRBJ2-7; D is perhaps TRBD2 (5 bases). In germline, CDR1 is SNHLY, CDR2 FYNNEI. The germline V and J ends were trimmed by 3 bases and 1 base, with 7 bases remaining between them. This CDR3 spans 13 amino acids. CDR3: CASSDGGSYEQYF. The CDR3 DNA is TGTGCCAGCAGTGATGGAGGTTCCTACGAGCAGTACTTC.

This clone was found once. The CDR3, as DNA: TGCGCCAGCAGCCCTAATACAGGGGCCCTTTCTTTGCGGGGAGCTTTCTTT. Protein sequence: CASSPNTGALSLRGAFF. V usage is TRBV4-1 and J usage is TRBJ1-1, with 7 bases identical to TRBD1. This CDR3 is built from 17 residues. V shed 4 bases, J shed 10 bases, and the junction held 21 bases outside the gene matches. Germline-derived CDR1 and CDR2 are MGHRA and YSYEKL.

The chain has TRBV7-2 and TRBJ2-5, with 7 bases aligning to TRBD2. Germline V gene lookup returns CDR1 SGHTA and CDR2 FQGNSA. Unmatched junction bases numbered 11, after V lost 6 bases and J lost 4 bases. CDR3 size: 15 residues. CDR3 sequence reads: CASSAMLAGGETQYF. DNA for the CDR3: TGTGCCAGCAGTGCGATGTTAGCGGGTGGAGAGACCCAGTACTTC.

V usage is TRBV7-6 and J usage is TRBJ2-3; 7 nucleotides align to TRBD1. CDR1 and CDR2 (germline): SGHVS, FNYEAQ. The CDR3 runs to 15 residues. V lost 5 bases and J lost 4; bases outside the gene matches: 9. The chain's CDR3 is CASSLQIQGPDTQYF. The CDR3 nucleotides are TGTGCCAGCAGCCTACAAATACAGGGGCCAGATACGCAGTATTTT.

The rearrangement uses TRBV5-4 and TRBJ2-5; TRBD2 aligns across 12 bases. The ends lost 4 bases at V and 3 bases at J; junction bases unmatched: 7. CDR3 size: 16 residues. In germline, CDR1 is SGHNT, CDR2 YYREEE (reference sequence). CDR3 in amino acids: CASSLTSGGTKETQYF. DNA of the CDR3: TGTGCCAGCAGCCTGACTAGCGGGGGCACGAAAGAGACCCAGTACTTC.

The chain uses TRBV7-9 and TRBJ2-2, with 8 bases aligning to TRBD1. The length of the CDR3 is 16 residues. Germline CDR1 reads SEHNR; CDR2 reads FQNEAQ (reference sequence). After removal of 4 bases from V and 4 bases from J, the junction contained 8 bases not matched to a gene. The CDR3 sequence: CASSSIGQGGTGELFF. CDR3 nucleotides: TGTGCCAGCAGCTCAATAGGACAGGGAGGCACCGGGGAGCTGTTTTTT.